This T cell receptor beta chain was found in a study of T cells after yellow fever vaccination. Study in general: Low-cell-number fractions underwent preparation using SMART-Seq v4 Ultra Low Input. Notes on the study in general: It was a small share of clonotypes that appeared in both CD4 and CD8 compartments.

The V gene's germline CDR1 is SGHRS and CDR2 YFSETQ. Trimming left V 4 bases short and J 5 bases short, with 16 bases between. The CDR3 runs 15 residues. This clonotype was counted ten times or more. The antigen is not known. Universal primer sites and UMIs were introduced during 5'RACE template-switching synthesis of TCR cDNA. TCRdb re-called the 5' RACE reads through MiXCR, storing one row per CDR3 protein. The sample has about 69,000 distinct CDR3 sequences; 5% to 6.5% are singletons. J is TRBJ2-1 and V is TRBV5-1; D might be TRBD2 (7 bases). The material sequenced was CD4+ T cells sorted from PBMCs, taken around 15 days after the first yellow fever vaccination. The sequence was collected from a man in his late teens or twenties who received the YFV17D yellow fever vaccine. The CDR3 DNA reads TGCGCCAGCAGCAAGGGGGGGCTGGGGAACAATGAGCAGTTCTTC. It specifies CASSKGGLGNNEQFF.